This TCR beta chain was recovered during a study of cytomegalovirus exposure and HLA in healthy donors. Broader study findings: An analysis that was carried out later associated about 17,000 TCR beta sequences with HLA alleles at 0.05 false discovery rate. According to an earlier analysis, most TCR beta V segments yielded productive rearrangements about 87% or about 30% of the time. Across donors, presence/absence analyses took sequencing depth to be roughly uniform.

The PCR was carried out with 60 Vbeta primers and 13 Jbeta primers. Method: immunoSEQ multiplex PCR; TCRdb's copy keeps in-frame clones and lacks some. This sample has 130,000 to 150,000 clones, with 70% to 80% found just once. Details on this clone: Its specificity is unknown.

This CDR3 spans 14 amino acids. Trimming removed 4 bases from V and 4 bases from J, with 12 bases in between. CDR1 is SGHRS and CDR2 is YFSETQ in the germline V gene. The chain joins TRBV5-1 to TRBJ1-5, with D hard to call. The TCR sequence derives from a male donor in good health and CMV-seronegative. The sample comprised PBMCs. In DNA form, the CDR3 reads TGCGCCAGCAGCCCAAACCACTATAATCAGCCCCAGCATTTT. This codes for CASSPNHYNQPQHF.